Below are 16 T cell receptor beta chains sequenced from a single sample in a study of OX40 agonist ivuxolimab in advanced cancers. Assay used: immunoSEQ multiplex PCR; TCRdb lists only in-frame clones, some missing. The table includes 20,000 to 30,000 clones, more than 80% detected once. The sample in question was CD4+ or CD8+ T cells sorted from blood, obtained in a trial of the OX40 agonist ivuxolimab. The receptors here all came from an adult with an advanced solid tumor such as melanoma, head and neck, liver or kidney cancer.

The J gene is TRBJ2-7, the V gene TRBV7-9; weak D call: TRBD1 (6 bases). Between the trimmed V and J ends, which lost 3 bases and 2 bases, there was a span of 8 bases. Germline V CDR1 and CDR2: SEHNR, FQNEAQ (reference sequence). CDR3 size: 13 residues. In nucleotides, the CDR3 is TGTGCCAGCAGCTTGGACAGCGCCTACGAGCAGTACTTC. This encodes CASSLDSAYEQYF.

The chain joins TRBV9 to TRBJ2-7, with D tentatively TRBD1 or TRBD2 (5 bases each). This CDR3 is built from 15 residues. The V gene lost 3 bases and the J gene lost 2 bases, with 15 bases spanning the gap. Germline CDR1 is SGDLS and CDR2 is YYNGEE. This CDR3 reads CASSAHRDGPYEQYF. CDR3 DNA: TGTGCCAGCAGCGCCCACCGGGACGGACCCTACGAGCAGTACTTC.

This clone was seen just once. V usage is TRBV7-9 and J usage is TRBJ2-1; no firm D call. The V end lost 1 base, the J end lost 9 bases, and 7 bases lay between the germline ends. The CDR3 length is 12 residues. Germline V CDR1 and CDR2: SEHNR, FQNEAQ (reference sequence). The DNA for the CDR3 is TGTGCCAGCAGCTTAGTTTTGTCTGAGCAGTTCTTC. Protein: CASSLVLSEQFF.

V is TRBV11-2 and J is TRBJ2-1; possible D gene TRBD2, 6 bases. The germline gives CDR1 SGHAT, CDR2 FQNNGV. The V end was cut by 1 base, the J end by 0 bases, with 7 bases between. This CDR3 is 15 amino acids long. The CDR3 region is CASSLGAGSYNEQFF. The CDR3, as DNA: TGTGCCAGCAGCTTAGGAGCGGGCTCCTACAATGAGCAGTTCTTC.

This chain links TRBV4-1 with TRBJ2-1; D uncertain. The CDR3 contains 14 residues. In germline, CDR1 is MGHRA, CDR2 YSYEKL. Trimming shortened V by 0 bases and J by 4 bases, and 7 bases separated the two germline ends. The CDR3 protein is CASSQESTYNEQFF. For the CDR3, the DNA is TGCGCCAGCAGCCAAGAGAGTACTTACAATGAGCAGTTCTTC.

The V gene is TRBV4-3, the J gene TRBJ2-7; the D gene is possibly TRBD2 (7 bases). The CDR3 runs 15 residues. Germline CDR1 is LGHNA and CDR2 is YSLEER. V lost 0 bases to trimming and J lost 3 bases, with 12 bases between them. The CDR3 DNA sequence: TGCGCCAGCAGCCAAGATTGGGGGGGCAGCTACGAGCAGTACTTC. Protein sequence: CASSQDWGGSYEQYF.

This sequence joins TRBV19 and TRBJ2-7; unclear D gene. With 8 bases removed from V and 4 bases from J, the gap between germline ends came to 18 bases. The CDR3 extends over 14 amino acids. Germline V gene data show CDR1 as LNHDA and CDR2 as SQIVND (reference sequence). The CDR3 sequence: CASVRASWSYEQYF. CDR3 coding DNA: TGTGCCAGTGTCCGGGCCTCATGGAGTTACGAGCAGTACTTC.

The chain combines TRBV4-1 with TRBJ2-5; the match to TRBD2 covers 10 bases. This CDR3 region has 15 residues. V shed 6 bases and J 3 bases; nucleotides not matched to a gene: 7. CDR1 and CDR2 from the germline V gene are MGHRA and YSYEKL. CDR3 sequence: CASRISSGGEETQYF. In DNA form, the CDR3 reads TGCGCCAGCAGGATTTCTAGCGGGGGTGAAGAGACCCAGTACTTC.

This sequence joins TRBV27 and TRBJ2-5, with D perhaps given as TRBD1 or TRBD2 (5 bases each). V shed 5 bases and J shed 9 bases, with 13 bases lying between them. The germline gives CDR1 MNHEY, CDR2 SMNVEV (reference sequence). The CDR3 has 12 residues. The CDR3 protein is CASSQYRDPQYF. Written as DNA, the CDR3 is TGTGCCAGCAGTCAATACCGGGACCCCCAGTACTTC.

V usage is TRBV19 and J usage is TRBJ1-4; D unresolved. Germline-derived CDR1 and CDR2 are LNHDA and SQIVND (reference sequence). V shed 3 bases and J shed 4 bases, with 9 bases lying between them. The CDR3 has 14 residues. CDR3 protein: CASSMVGGNEKLFF. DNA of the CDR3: TGTGCCAGTAGTATGGTGGGAGGTAATGAAAAACTGTTTTTT.

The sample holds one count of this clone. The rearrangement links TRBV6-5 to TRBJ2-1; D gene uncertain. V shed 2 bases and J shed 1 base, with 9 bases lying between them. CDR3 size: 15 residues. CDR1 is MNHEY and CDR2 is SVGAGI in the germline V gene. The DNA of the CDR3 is TGTGCCAGCAGTTACGAAGCTTTGTCCTACAATGAGCAGTTCTTC. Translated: CASSYEALSYNEQFF.

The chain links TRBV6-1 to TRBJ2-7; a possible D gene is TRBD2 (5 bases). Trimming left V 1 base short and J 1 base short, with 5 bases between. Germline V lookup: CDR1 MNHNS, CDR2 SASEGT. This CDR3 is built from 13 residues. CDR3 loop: CASSEGRSYEQYF. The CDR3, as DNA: TGTGCCAGCAGTGAAGGGAGGTCCTACGAGCAGTACTTC.

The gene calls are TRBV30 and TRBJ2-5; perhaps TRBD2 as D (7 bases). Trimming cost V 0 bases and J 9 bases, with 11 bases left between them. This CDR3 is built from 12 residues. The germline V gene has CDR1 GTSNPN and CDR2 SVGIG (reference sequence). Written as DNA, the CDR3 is TGTGCCTGGAGTGTAGGGGGGGTTCCCCAGTACTTC. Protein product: CAWSVGGVPQYF.

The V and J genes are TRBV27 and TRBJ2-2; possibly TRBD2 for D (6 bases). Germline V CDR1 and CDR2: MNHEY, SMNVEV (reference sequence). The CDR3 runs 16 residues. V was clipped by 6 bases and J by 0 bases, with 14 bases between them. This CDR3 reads CASSPRLVPNTGELFF. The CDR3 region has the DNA TGTGCCAGCAGCCCGAGACTAGTGCCGAACACCGGGGAGCTGTTTTTT.

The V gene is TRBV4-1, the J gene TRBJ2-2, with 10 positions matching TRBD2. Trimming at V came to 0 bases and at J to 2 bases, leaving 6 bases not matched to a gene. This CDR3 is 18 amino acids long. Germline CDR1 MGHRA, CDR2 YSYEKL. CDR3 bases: TGCGCCAGCAGCCAAGATCGGGCTAGCGGGAGTAACACCGGGGAGCTGTTTTTT. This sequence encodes CASSQDRASGSNTGELFF.

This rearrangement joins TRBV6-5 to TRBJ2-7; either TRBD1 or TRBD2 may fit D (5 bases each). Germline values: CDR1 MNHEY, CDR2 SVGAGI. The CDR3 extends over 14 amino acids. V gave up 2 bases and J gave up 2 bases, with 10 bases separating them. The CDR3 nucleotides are TGTGCCAGCAGTTACGCCGGGACCCCCTACGAGCAGTACTTC. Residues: CASSYAGTPYEQYF.